This TCR beta chain is from a study of blood T cell repertoires in COVID-19. As for the study in general: T cells, B-cell-depleted T cells, or PBMCs supplied cDNA or gDNA.

Trimming removed 5 bases from V and 4 bases from J; junction bases left unmatched: 10. Germline assignment: CDR1 MNHEY and CDR2 SMNVEV (reference sequence). This CDR3 contains 15 residues. TCRdb's copy holds only in-frame clones and misses some; the assay was immunoSEQ multiplex PCR. The sample yields about 62,000 clones, roughly 92% seen once. This chain joins TRBV27 and TRBJ2-5; 7 nucleotides align to TRBD2. The source of this sequence is a human donor in a cohort sampled during active COVID-19. Sequences were obtained from peripheral blood. CDR3 protein: CASSKPGLAVETQYF. The CDR3 nucleotides read TGTGCCAGCAGTAAACCGGGGCTAGCGGTAGAGACCCAGTACTTC.